The 30 T cell receptor beta chains listed next were all sequenced from one sample in a study of shared clonotypes between healthy human individuals. The data were produced by immunoSEQ multiplex PCR, yet TCRdb's version contains in-frame clones alone and is incomplete. The table includes about 1.9 million clones, just under 95% detected once. Naive CD8 cells, CD45RO-negative and positively selected for CCR7, excluded terminally differentiated effector memory CD45RA+ cells. Source material: naive CD8+ T cells from PBMCs. The receptor source for this set is a man between 18 and 29 years old in good health. Some clones in this sample may be carry-over from other donors' samples.

This sequence joins TRBV5-4 and TRBJ1-3; D unclear. Trimming pared 0 bases from V and 0 bases from J, leaving 7 bases between. The CDR3 has 15 residues. CDR1 is SGHNT, CDR2 YYREEE, per germline (reference sequence). CDR3 residues: CASSLDPSSGNTIYF. As DNA, the CDR3 is TGTGCCAGCAGCTTGGACCCAAGCTCTGGAAACACCATATATTTT. Combining the CDR3 with reference TRBV5-4 and TRBJ1-3 gives the whole variable domain ETGVTQSPTHLIKTRGQQVTLRCSSQSGHNTVSWYQQALGQGPQFIFQYYREEENGRGNFPPRFSGLQFPNYSSELNVNALELDDSALYLCASSLDPSSGNTIYFGEGSWLTVV.

As concerns this clone: Additional DNA sequences in this sample encode the identical CDR3. The V and J genes are TRBV9 and TRBJ1-2; D might be TRBD1 (5 bases). Germline V gene sequence: CDR1 SGDLS, CDR2 YYNGEE. The V and J ends lost 0 bases and 8 bases respectively, with 8 bases between them. This CDR3 is 12 amino acids long. The DNA of the CDR3 is TGTGCCAGCAGCGTAGATAGGGACGGCTACACCTTC. Translated, it gives CASSVDRDGYTF.

The chain carries TRBV28 and TRBJ2-1; D call uncertain. The CDR3 length is 14 residues. V lost 5 bases and J 0 bases, leaving 8 bases between the germline ends. Germline V gene sequence: CDR1 MDHEN, CDR2 SYDVKM. The CDR3 region is CASSPISSYNEQFF. DNA of the CDR3: TGTGCCAGCAGTCCGATCAGCTCCTACAATGAGCAGTTCTTC.

The chain has TRBV4-1 and TRBJ2-7; possible D gene TRBD1, 6 bases. Trimming left V 8 bases short and J 0 bases short, with 11 bases between. The CDR3 is 13 residues long. The germline CDR1 and CDR2 sequences are MGHRA and YSYEKL. CDR3 bases: TGCGCCAGCGGAGACAGGAACTCCTACGAGCAGTACTTC. The encoded protein is CASGDRNSYEQYF.

The chain employs TRBV11-2 and TRBJ1-4; the D is unclear. CDR3 length equals 15 residues. Per the germline V gene, CDR1 is SGHAT and CDR2 is FQNNGV. The germline V and J ends were trimmed by 5 bases and 5 bases, with 15 bases remaining between them. CDR3 protein: CASSATNRGNEKLFF. DNA of the CDR3: TGTGCCAGCAGCGCGACAAACAGAGGGAATGAAAAACTGTTTTTT.

Worth noting for this clone: This sample also contains other DNA sequences that code for the same CDR3. The genes are TRBV9 and TRBJ2-1; no firm D call. Trimming pared 1 base from V and 6 bases from J, leaving 8 bases between. The CDR3 has 13 residues. Germline V gene sequence: CDR1 SGDLS, CDR2 YYNGEE. CDR3 sequence (DNA): TGTGCCAGCAGCGTATCCAGCGCCAATGAGCAGTTCTTC. Translating gives CASSVSSANEQFF.

The chain employs TRBV7-9 and TRBJ2-3; D call uncertain. V lost 5 bases and J lost 4, with 13 bases in between. CDR1 and CDR2 from the germline V gene are SEHNR and FQNEAQ (reference sequence). This CDR3 is 14 amino acids long. CDR3 protein: CASSPIFKSDTQYF. The DNA for the CDR3 is TGTGCCAGCAGCCCCATCTTCAAGTCAGATACGCAGTATTTT.

This clone has only one observation. The chain couples TRBV30 to TRBJ1-2; D is ambiguous. The germline V and J ends were trimmed by 8 bases and 0 bases, with 13 bases remaining between them. CDR1 and CDR2 from the germline V gene are GTSNPN and SVGIG (reference sequence). CDR3 size: 13 residues. CDR3 sequence reads: CAVDGPPNYGYTF. The CDR3 coding sequence is TGTGCCGTGGACGGGCCCCCTAACTATGGCTACACCTTC. Looking up the rest from reference TRBV30 and TRBJ1-2 gives the full variable domain: SQTIHQWPATLVQPVGSPLSLECTVEGTSNPNLYWYRQAAGRGLQLLFYSVGIGQISSEVPQNLSASRPQDRQFILSSKKLLLSDSGFYLCAVDGPPNYGYTFGSGTRLTVV.

The rearrangement links TRBV30 to TRBJ2-5, with D hard to call. The tail of the sequence fits TRBJ2-7 better, so the J call may be wrong. The germline V gene has CDR1 GTSNPN and CDR2 SVGIG (reference sequence). This CDR3 contains 11 residues. DNA of the CDR3: TGTGCCTGGGGGCACAAATACGAGCAGTACTTC. Translated, it gives CAWGHKYEQYF.

V is TRBV10-3 and J is TRBJ2-5; 12 bases agree with TRBD2. CDR1 is ENHRY and CDR2 is SYGVKD in the germline V gene. Trimming removed 5 bases from V and 4 bases from J; junction bases left unmatched: 17. The CDR3 is made up of 19 amino acids. CDR3 loop: CAISKWTSGMPKGIETQYF. The CDR3 nucleotides are TGTGCCATCAGTAAATGGACTAGCGGGATGCCGAAAGGGATAGAGACCCAGTACTTC.

The CDR3 DNA is TGTGCCAGCAGCTCCCCGGGGGGTCTTATCACCGGGGAGCTGTTTTTT. It codes for CASSSPGGLITGELFF. The chain couples TRBV11-3 to TRBJ2-2; TRBD2 aligns across 7 bases. CDR3 length: 16 residues. Germline V gene lookup returns CDR1 SGHNT and CDR2 YENEEA. Losses at the gene ends were 4 bases for V and 4 bases for J; bases not matched to a gene: 9.

This clone was seen once. The chain has TRBV7-9 and TRBJ2-1; D possibly corresponds to TRBD1 (5 bases). Germline V CDR1 and CDR2: SEHNR, FQNEAQ (reference sequence). The CDR3 is 15 residues long. V was pared by 7 bases and J by 2 bases, with 15 bases between. CDR3 DNA: TGTGCCAGCACCATCGGTCTAGGGGCCTACAATGAGCAGTTCTTC. This gives the protein CASTIGLGAYNEQFF.

The V gene is TRBV19, the J gene TRBJ2-2; D remains ambiguous. Between the trimmed V and J ends, which lost 3 bases and 4 bases, there was a span of 6 bases. CDR1 and CDR2 from the germline V gene are LNHDA and SQIVND (reference sequence). The CDR3 has 13 amino acids. The CDR3 protein is CASSMFLTGELFF. The CDR3 bases are TGTGCCAGTAGTATGTTCCTCACCGGGGAGCTGTTTTTT.

This chain connects TRBV7-8 to TRBJ1-3; D remains ambiguous. Germline CDR1 is SGHVS and CDR2 is FQNEAQ. CDR3 length: 16 residues. The germline V and J ends were trimmed by 4 bases and 0 bases, with 13 bases remaining between them. The CDR3 sequence is CASSSEIGYSGNTIYF. The CDR3 DNA follows: TGTGCCAGCAGCTCTGAAATCGGGTACTCTGGAAACACCATATATTTT. Complete variable domain (other parts from reference TRBV7-8 and TRBJ1-3): GAGVSQSPRYKVAKRGQDVALRCDPISGHVSLFWYQQALGQGPEFLTYFQNEAQLDKSGLPSDRFFAERPEGSVSTLKIQRTQQEDSAVYLCASSSEIGYSGNTIYFGEGSWLTVV.

V and J are TRBV27 and TRBJ2-5; the match to TRBD2 covers 10 bases. Germline V lookup: CDR1 MNHEY, CDR2 SMNVEV (reference sequence). The CDR3 totals 16 residues. V lost 2 bases, J lost 11 bases, and 14 bases stayed unmatched. CDR3 protein: CASSLASGSSRREQYF. The CDR3 region has the DNA TGTGCCAGCAGTTTAGCTAGCGGGAGCTCGCGGCGGGAGCAGTACTTC.

The V call is TRBV5-1, the J call TRBJ1-1; TRBD1 might be the D (5 bases). V lost 4 bases, J lost 4 bases, and 26 bases lay in between. The CDR3 spans 18 residues. The V gene's germline CDR1 is SGHRS and CDR2 YFSETQ. The CDR3 reads CASSGLGPSVGAGTEAFF. The CDR3 bases are TGCGCCAGCAGCGGACTGGGGCCATCTGTTGGGGCGGGCACTGAAGCTTTCTTT. Combining the CDR3 with reference TRBV5-1 and TRBJ1-1 gives the whole variable domain KAGVTQTPRYLIKTRGQQVTLSCSPISGHRSVSWYQQTPGQGLQFLFEYFSETQRNKGNFPGRFSGRQFSNSRSEMNVSTLELGDSALYLCASSGLGPSVGAGTEAFFGQGTRLTVV.

Regarding this clone: Other DNA sequences from this sample encode an identical CDR3 as well. The genes are TRBV29-1 and TRBJ2-7, with TRBD2 identical over 7 bases. J lost 0 bases, V lost 6 bases, and 8 bases had no gene match. Germline V gene sequence: CDR1 SQVTM, CDR2 ANQGSEA. CDR3 length equals 14 residues. CDR3 sequence: CSVASGTTSYEQYF. The CDR3, as DNA: TGCAGCGTAGCCTCCGGGACTACCTCCTACGAGCAGTACTTC.

The chain uses TRBV27 and TRBJ2-3; perhaps TRBD1 as D (5 bases). The CDR3 consists of 14 residues. V was cut by 8 bases and J by 0 bases, with 12 bases left in between. Germline-derived CDR1 and CDR2 are MNHEY and SMNVEV (reference sequence). CDR3 sequence (DNA): TGTGCCAGCCGGACACACAAAAGCACAGATACGCAGTATTTT. Translation gives CASRTHKSTDTQYF.

The V gene is TRBV7-3, the J gene TRBJ2-3, with a tentative D call TRBD1 (5 bases). CDR1 is SGHTA, CDR2 FQGTGA, per germline. The CDR3 runs to 13 residues. Trimming pared 5 bases from V and 7 bases from J, leaving 13 bases between. Here the CDR3 DNA reads TGTGCCAGCAGCCCAACCCCAGGGAATACGCAGTATTTT. Translated: CASSPTPGNTQYF.

J is TRBJ2-5 and V is TRBV4-3; 13 nucleotides align to TRBD2. J gave up 3 bases and V 3 bases, and 16 bases lay outside the gene matches. The CDR3 sequence is 20 residues long. CDR1 LGHNA and CDR2 YSLEER come from the germline V gene. The CDR3 protein is CASSQKGETSGRTFEETQYF. CDR3 nucleotide sequence: TGCGCCAGCAGCCAGAAAGGAGAGACTAGCGGGAGGACATTCGAAGAGACCCAGTACTTC.

The chain recombines TRBV27 with TRBJ2-3, with D maybe TRBD2 (5 bases). Germline CDR1 MNHEY, CDR2 SMNVEV (reference sequence). The CDR3 consists of 16 residues. Trimming removed 1 base from V and 2 bases from J, with 13 bases in between. The DNA for the CDR3 is TGTGCCAGCAGTTTATTGCGGGCCCGGGACACAGATACGCAGTATTTT. Its protein is CASSLLRARDTDTQYF.

The chain uses TRBV5-5 and TRBJ1-2; D unclear. This CDR3 has 13 residues. The V gene's germline CDR1 is SGHKS and CDR2 YYEKEE (reference sequence). V lost 4 bases to trimming and J lost 2 bases, with 9 bases between them. CDR3 amino acids: CASSPGRNYGYTF. The CDR3, as DNA: TGTGCCAGCAGCCCTGGACGCAACTATGGCTACACCTTC.

This rearrangement joins TRBV2 to TRBJ2-1, with 9 nucleotides matching TRBD1. Germline CDR1 is SNHLY and CDR2 is FYNNEI. The CDR3 is 12 residues long. The V gene end was trimmed by 5 bases and the J gene end by 12 bases; junction bases not matched to a gene: 5. CDR3 coding DNA: TGTGCCAGCAGTAGGGACAGGGAAGGGCAGTTCTTC. This codes for CASSRDREGQFF.

The chain links TRBV5-5 to TRBJ1-2; TRBD1 aligns across 7 bases. The germline V gene has CDR1 SGHKS and CDR2 YYEKEE (reference sequence). Trimming at V came to 4 bases and at J to 8 bases, leaving 8 bases not matched to a gene. The CDR3 consists of 13 residues. This CDR3 is CASSQTGPWGYTF. DNA of the CDR3: TGTGCCAGCAGCCAGACAGGGCCCTGGGGCTACACCTTC. Full variable domain (rest looked up from reference TRBV5-5 and TRBJ1-2): DAGVTQSPTHLIKTRGQQVTLRCSPISGHKSVSWYQQVLGQGPQFIFQYYEKEERGRGNFPDRFSARQFPNYSSELNVNALLLGDSALYLCASSQTGPWGYTFGSGTRLTVV.

The chain has TRBV7-9 and TRBJ1-2; the D gene is possibly TRBD1 (5 bases). Germline CDR1 SEHNR, CDR2 FQNEAQ (reference sequence). The CDR3 runs 14 residues. The V and J ends lost 3 bases and 4 bases respectively, with 12 bases between them. The CDR3 spells CASSLDNPIYGYTF. CDR3 coding DNA: TGTGCCAGCAGCTTGGACAACCCCATCTATGGCTACACCTTC.

The sample holds one count of this clone. This chain links TRBV5-1 with TRBJ1-2; D remains unclear. Germline loops: CDR1 SGHRS, CDR2 YFSETQ. The CDR3 is made up of 14 amino acids. Between the trimmed V and J ends, which lost 0 bases and 2 bases, there was a span of 8 bases. CDR3 DNA sequence: TGCGCCAGCAGCTTGGAGTGGGGAAACTATGGCTACACCTTC. Amino acid sequence: CASSLEWGNYGYTF.

The chain combines TRBV19 with TRBJ1-1, with D unclear. V was cut by 3 bases and J by 5 bases, with 13 bases left in between. Germline V gives CDR1 LNHDA, CDR2 SQIVND (reference sequence). The CDR3 extends over 14 amino acids. CDR3 DNA sequence: TGTGCCAGTAGTATGATCAGTGCGACTACTGAAGCTTTCTTT. Translating gives CASSMISATTEAFF.

This rearrangement joins TRBV6-1 to TRBJ2-1, with TRBD2 matching 8 bases. The junction had 12 bases not matched to a gene; V was cut back by 8 bases and J by 9 bases. CDR1 and CDR2 (germline): MNHNS, SASEGT. CDR3 length: 14 residues. In DNA form, the CDR3 reads TGTGCCAGCGGGAGGGCGCGGGAGGCGACTGAGCAGTTCTTC. This gives the protein CASGRAREATEQFF.

The chain employs TRBV5-4 and TRBJ2-1; TRBD1 is a possible D gene (6 bases). Germline values: CDR1 SGHNT, CDR2 YYREEE (reference sequence). The CDR3 is 14 residues long. Trimming shortened V by 7 bases and J by 1 base, and 12 bases separated the two germline ends. DNA of the CDR3: TGTGCCAGCTCCCCCAGGGGATCCTACAATGAGCAGTTCTTC. Protein sequence: CASSPRGSYNEQFF.

This clone has only one observation. The rearrangement links TRBV28 to TRBJ2-7; 7 bases fit TRBD1. CDR1 MDHEN and CDR2 SYDVKM come from the germline V gene. J gave up 3 bases and V 6 bases, and 11 bases lay outside the gene matches. The CDR3 runs to 15 residues. CDR3 DNA: TGTGCCAGCAGATTGACGGACAGGCCGGGCTACGAGCAGTACTTC. Residues: CASRLTDRPGYEQYF.